The 23 T cell receptor beta chains listed next were all sequenced from one sample in a study of glioma-infiltrating T cells. Amplification of TCR alpha and beta CDR3 regions from RNA used iRepertoire nested multiplex PCR. TCRdb independently ran MiXCR on the multiplex PCR reads; one entry per CDR3 protein. The sample has 300,000 to 450,000 distinct CDR3 sequences, 41% seen once. Sequencing was done on a sample of glioma tissue, nonneoplastic brain tissue, or PBMCs (not recorded which). These TCRs come from a human donor with low-grade glioma or glioblastoma, undergoing nonglioma brain surgery, or in good health (not recorded which).

Points on this clonotype: A much larger clone differs by one base, so this may be a read error. The V and J genes are TRBV7-2 and TRBJ2-3, with unresolved D. V lost 5 bases to trimming and J lost 4 bases, with 7 bases between them. This CDR3 region has 12 residues. Germline CDR1 is SGHTA and CDR2 is FQGNSA. CDR3 bases: TGTGCCAGCAGCCACGCGGCAGATACGCAGTATTTT. Amino acid sequence: CASSHAADTQYF.

The V call is TRBV4-3, the J call TRBJ1-1; D unclear. The CDR3 spans 14 residues. The ends were cut back, 2 bases at V and 1 base at J, with 8 bases in the middle. The germline V gene encodes CDR1 LGHNA and CDR2 YSLEER. CDR3 loop: CASSQRPGNTEAFF. CDR3 DNA: TGCGCCAGCAGCCAAAGACCAGGGAACACTGAAGCTTTCTTT.

This clonotype has only one observation. The V call is TRBV19, the J call TRBJ2-3; TRBD2 might be the D (5 bases). Germline CDR1 is LNHDA and CDR2 is SQIVND (reference sequence). The CDR3 is made up of 14 amino acids. V was pared by 9 bases and J by 0 bases, with 13 bases between. The CDR3, as DNA: TGTGCCAGCCTAGGCGGGCGGAGCACAGATACGCAGTATTTT. This sequence encodes CASLGGRSTDTQYF.

This clonotype has only a few counts. The chain uses TRBV4-3 and TRBJ2-3; 7 nucleotides match TRBD2. CDR1 is LGHNA, CDR2 YSLEER, per germline. The V gene end was trimmed by 1 base and the J gene end by 4 bases; junction bases not matched to a gene: 5. The CDR3 runs 15 residues. The CDR3 spells CASSQGLAAPDTQYF. In DNA, the CDR3 is TGCGCCAGCAGCCAAGGGCTAGCGGCTCCAGATACGCAGTATTTT.

About this clonotype: A read error may explain this, as a much larger clone is one base away. The J gene is TRBJ1-6, the V gene TRBV6-6, with 7 nucleotides matching TRBD1. This CDR3 spans 13 amino acids. Germline V gene data show CDR1 as MNHNY and CDR2 as SVGAGI (reference sequence). V shed 6 bases and J 8 bases; nucleotides not matched to a gene: 4. CDR3 residues: CASREQGYSPLHF. For the CDR3, the DNA is TGTGCCAGCAGAGAACAGGGGTATTCACCCCTCCACTTT.

This clonotype was observed many times. The V gene is TRBV28, the J gene TRBJ2-1; D is unclear. This CDR3 is 11 amino acids long. V was clipped by 7 bases and J by 2 bases, with 3 bases between them. Germline lookup yields CDR1 MDHEN and CDR2 SYDVKM. The DNA of the CDR3 is TGTGCCAGCAAGACCTACAATGAGCAGTTCTTC. Its protein product is CASKTYNEQFF. The whole variable domain, filled in from reference TRBV28 and TRBJ2-1, reads DVKVTQSSRYLVKRTGEKVFLECVQDMDHENMFWYRQDPGLGLRLIYFSYDVKMKEKGDIPEGYSVSREKKERFSLILESASTNQTSMYLCASKTYNEQFFGPGTRLTVL.

The V and J genes are TRBV2 and TRBJ2-1; no clear D. The CDR3 totals 15 residues. From germline, CDR1 is SNHLY and CDR2 FYNNEI. V was pared by 1 base and J by 4 bases, with 11 bases between. CDR3 nucleotides: TGTGCCAGCAGTGAAGGTCTAGAGCCATACAATGAGCAGTTCTTC. It yields the protein CASSEGLEPYNEQFF.

This chain links TRBV4-2 with TRBJ2-3; TRBD2 matches 8 bases. The germline V gene has CDR1 LGHNA and CDR2 YNFKEQ. This CDR3 is built from 20 residues. With V trimmed by 0 bases and J by 4 bases, 18 bases remained unmatched. The chain's CDR3 is CASSQDSRVTSEAVPDTQYF. As DNA, the CDR3 is TGTGCCAGCAGCCAAGATAGCAGGGTGACTAGCGAAGCGGTGCCAGATACGCAGTATTTT.

This clonotype has a count of ten or more. The rearrangement joins TRBV6-2 or TRBV6-3 to TRBJ2-5; 7 bases fit TRBD2. The length of the CDR3 is 14 residues. The germline gives CDR1 MNHEY, CDR2 SVGEGT. The ends lost 4 bases at V and 6 bases at J; junction bases unmatched: 8. As DNA, the CDR3 is TGTGCCAGCAGTTGGCCGGGACTATTAAAGACCCAGTACTTC. Protein product: CASSWPGLLKTQYF.

The chain links TRBV4-3 to TRBJ2-5; 12 nucleotides align to TRBD1. CDR3 length: 14 amino acids. V shed 7 bases, J shed 5 bases, and the junction held 5 bases outside the gene matches. Germline values: CDR1 LGHNA, CDR2 YSLEER. This CDR3 reads CASNRDRGRETQYF. The CDR3 nucleotides are TGCGCCAGCAATCGGGACAGGGGGCGCGAGACCCAGTACTTC.

This clonotype was observed many times. The chain uses TRBV7-2 and TRBJ2-3; D remains unclear. Germline lookup yields CDR1 SGHTA and CDR2 FQGNSA. With 6 bases removed from V and 1 base from J, the gap between germline ends came to 11 bases. The CDR3 covers 14 residues. Written as DNA, the CDR3 is TGTGCCAGCAGTCAAACTCCGGGCACAGATACGCAGTATTTT. Translation: CASSQTPGTDTQYF.

The chain links TRBV12-3 or TRBV12-4 to TRBJ1-1, with D perhaps matching TRBD1 (5 bases). V shed 5 bases and J shed 6 bases, with 16 bases lying between them. The CDR3 has 14 amino acids. CDR3 residues: CASSRDRSNAEAFF. CDR3 bases: TGTGCCAGCAGTAGAGACAGAAGTAACGCTGAAGCTTTCTTT.

Notes on this clonotype: A clone one base away is much larger, so this may be a read error. The chain has TRBV27 and TRBJ2-1; D is undetermined. Germline CDR1 reads MNHEY; CDR2 reads SMNVEV (reference sequence). The CDR3 extends over 12 amino acids. CDR3 in amino acids: CASTTLNNEQLF. The CDR3 DNA reads as TGTGCCAGCACCACTCTGAACAATGAGCAGCTCTTC.

V and J are TRBV11-3 and TRBJ2-1, with 15 bases aligning to TRBD2. The CDR3 is 16 amino acids. Trimming took 5 bases from V and 8 from J; bases not matched to a gene: 7. In germline, CDR1 is SGHNT, CDR2 YENEEA. CDR3 in amino acids: CASSPGTSGGWDEQFF. DNA for the CDR3: TGTGCCAGCAGCCCAGGGACTAGCGGGGGGTGGGATGAGCAGTTCTTC.

The chain employs TRBV27 and TRBJ2-1, with 14 bases identical to TRBD2. The CDR3 spans 16 residues. J gave up 9 bases and V 5 bases, and 9 bases lay outside the gene matches. Per germline, CDR1 MNHEY and CDR2 SMNVEV (reference sequence). The CDR3 here is CASSLRLAGGPGEQFF. In DNA form, the CDR3 reads TGTGCCAGCAGTCTCAGACTAGCGGGAGGGCCGGGTGAGCAGTTCTTC.

J is TRBJ1-2 and V is TRBV20-1; D is perhaps TRBD1 (6 bases). The length of the CDR3 is 15 residues. Germline V gene lookup returns CDR1 DFQATT and CDR2 SNEGSKA (reference sequence). The V end lost 3 bases, the J end lost 0 bases, and 14 bases lay between the germline ends. CDR3: CSARGPDRSNYGYTF. For the CDR3, the DNA is TGCAGTGCTAGGGGTCCCGACAGGTCTAACTATGGCTACACCTTC.

Worth noting for this clonotype: A much larger clone sits a single nucleotide away, making a read error possible. The chain combines TRBV28 with TRBJ2-3; 10 bases are shared with TRBD2. This CDR3 is 17 amino acids long. CDR1 and CDR2 from the germline V gene are MDHEN and SYDVKM. This chain's CDR3 is CAISFPHPSGSPDTQYF. CDR3 nucleotides: TGTGCCATCAGTTTCCCTCACCCTAGCGGGAGCCCAGATACGCAGTATTTT.

This clonotype was counted many times. This chain uses TRBV4-1 with TRBJ1-6, with 10 nucleotides matching TRBD1. Trimming took 4 bases from V and 10 from J; bases not matched to a gene: 4. The V gene's germline CDR1 is MGHRA and CDR2 YSYEKL. The CDR3 covers 14 residues. CDR3 loop: CASSPRTGGSPLHF. The CDR3 DNA follows: TGCGCCAGCAGCCCCCGGACAGGGGGATCACCCCTCCACTTT.

V and J are TRBV19 and TRBJ1-5, with a possible D match to TRBD1 (6 bases). The CDR3 is 15 residues long. CDR1 LNHDA and CDR2 SQIVND come from the germline V gene (reference sequence). V was clipped by 6 bases and J by 0 bases, with 12 bases between them. The DNA for the CDR3 is TGTGCCAGTAGACAGGGAGTCTATAGCAATCAGCCCCAGCATTTT. This codes for CASRQGVYSNQPQHF.

The CDR3 here is CASSQDRGTVYGYTF. Written as DNA, the CDR3 is TGCGCCAGCAGCCAAGATCGGGGGACGGTATATGGCTACACCTTC. The V and J genes are TRBV4-1 and TRBJ1-2, with D possibly TRBD1 on 5 matching bases. CDR3 length equals 15 residues. V lost 0 bases to trimming and J lost 5 bases, with 13 bases between them. The germline V gene has CDR1 MGHRA and CDR2 YSYEKL.

The V call is TRBV15, the J call TRBJ1-3; D might be TRBD1 (5 bases). The length of the CDR3 is 16 residues. The germline CDR1 and CDR2 sequences are LNHNV and YYDKDF (reference sequence). Trimming shortened V by 1 base and J by 3 bases, and 13 bases separated the two germline ends. The CDR3 protein is CATSRGSRGGGNTIYF. The CDR3 DNA follows: TGTGCCACCAGCAGAGGATCGCGGGGGGGTGGAAACACCATATATTTT.

This clonotype was seen only a few times. The rearrangement uses TRBV28 and TRBJ2-7, with D possibly matching TRBD2 (6 bases). The V end was cut by 2 bases, the J end by 2 bases, with 10 bases between. Per germline, CDR1 MDHEN and CDR2 SYDVKM. The CDR3 runs 14 residues. The CDR3 region has the DNA TGTGCCAGCAGTTTAGCGGGAATACCCTACGAGCAGTACTTC. It encodes CASSLAGIPYEQYF.

This clonotype was counted between two and nine times. The chain links TRBV12-3 or TRBV12-4 to TRBJ1-5, with a possible D match to TRBD1 (5 bases). Trimming pared 2 bases from V and 16 bases from J, leaving 12 bases between. This CDR3 spans 11 amino acids. The chain's CDR3 is CASSLWGPLHF. In DNA, the CDR3 is TGTGCCAGCAGTTTATGGGGCCCCCTCCATTTT.